These T cell receptor beta chains were read from a single sample in a study of human T cells and chemical hapten exposure. TCRdb reanalysed the RACE reads using MiXCR and keeps one entry per CDR3 protein. The top ten hold under 7.5% of the sample, which has some 190,000 distinct CDR3 sequences, around 22% seen once. The sample consisted of whole blood, taken in connection with sensitization to the hapten diphenylcyclopropenone (DPC). Source of these receptors: a woman aged 45-65 years with alopecia areata. Some clones in this sample may be carry-over from other donors' samples. The CDR3 runs from the conserved cysteine through the conserved F or W. Each record gives: CDR3 protein, CDR3 DNA, J gene, CDR3 length, D gene, clone size, V gene. A D gene is named only where the DNA matches it firmly. Size is stated for part of the rows, as once, few or many counts, or as a class when the clone is expanded.

CSAPPSGILNEQFF TGCAGTGCTCCTCCTAGCGGGATACTCAATGAGCAGTTCTTC TRBJ2-1 14 TRBD2 few TRBV20-1
CAWSNTRGYGYTF TGTGCCTGGAGTAACACAAGGGGCTATGGCTACACCTTC TRBJ1-2 13 - - TRBV30
CASSRTGESYNEQFF TGTGCCAGCAGCAGGACAGGGGAGTCCTACAATGAGCAGTTCTTC TRBJ2-1 15 TRBD1 - TRBV7-2
CASSYSRTGGSNQPQHF TGTGCCAGCAGTTACTCCCGGACAGGGGGATCCAATCAGCCCCAGCATTTT TRBJ1-5 17 TRBD1 - TRBV6-5
CASSLEQSPLHF TGTGCCAGCAGCTTAGAGCAGTCACCCCTCCACTTT TRBJ1-6 12 - large TRBV11-2
CAISEGGIGTDTQYF TGTGCCATCAGTGAGGGCGGGATCGGCACAGATACGCAGTATTTT TRBJ2-3 15 - many TRBV10-3
CASSLTDRGNGYTF TGTGCCAGCAGTTTGACGGACAGGGGGAATGGCTACACCTTC TRBJ1-2 14 TRBD1 - TRBV27
CASSFGRTGTDTQYF TGTGCCAGCAGTTTCGGGAGAACCGGCACAGATACGCAGTATTTT TRBJ2-3 15 - - TRBV28
CASSVLAGGAGELFF TGTGCCAGCAGTGTGCTAGCGGGAGGAGCCGGGGAGCTGTTTTTT TRBJ2-2 15 TRBD2 - TRBV2
CSARDRRDQHF TGCAGTGCTAGAGATAGGAGGGACCAGCATTTT TRBJ1-5 11 - few TRBV20-1
CSARAGRATGELFF TGCAGTGCCCGCGCGGGACGGGCCACCGGGGAGCTGTTTTTT TRBJ2-2 14 - few TRBV20-1
CASSSRTGLYYEQYF TGTGCCAGCAGTTCCCGGACAGGCTTGTACTACGAGCAGTACTTC TRBJ2-7 15 TRBD1 many TRBV28
CASSVGGGPGTDTQYF TGTGCCAGCAGCGTAGGGGGGGGTCCCGGCACAGATACGCAGTATTTT TRBJ2-3 16 TRBD2 - TRBV9
CSVEGSEYNEQFF TGCAGCGTGGAAGGGTCGGAGTACAATGAGCAGTTCTTC TRBJ2-1 13 - - TRBV29-1
CSARDLTGGNRYTF TGCAGTGCTAGAGACCTAACAGGGGGTAATCGCTACACCTTC TRBJ1-2 14 TRBD1 few TRBV20-1
CSARDSLAPQETQYF TGCAGTGCTAGAGATTCGCTAGCTCCCCAAGAGACCCAGTACTTC TRBJ2-5 15 - few TRBV20-1
CASSFPRGRGATEAFF TGTGCCAGCAGTTTTCCAAGAGGGCGCGGGGCCACTGAAGCTTTCTTT TRBJ1-1 16 - - TRBV6-6
CASKGIQETQYF TGTGCCAGCAAGGGTATCCAAGAGACCCAGTACTTC TRBJ2-5 12 - - TRBV2
CASRAGTSVLGELFF TGTGCCAGCAGAGCTGGGACTAGCGTTCTTGGGGAGCTGTTTTTT TRBJ2-2 15 TRBD2 few TRBV12-3/TRBV12-4
CASSSPGRLAGGSYNEQFF TGCGCCAGCAGCTCCCCGGGACGGCTAGCGGGAGGTTCCTACAATGAGCAGTTCTTC TRBJ2-1 19 TRBD2 many TRBV5-1